The next 19 T cell receptor beta chains were all read from a single sample in a study of blood T cell repertoires in COVID-19. The repertoire was sequenced with immunoSEQ multiplex PCR; TCRdb's copy has only in-frame clones and lacks some. The sample lists roughly 340,000 clones; about nine tenths were seen once. Sequencing input: peripheral blood. These receptors were taken from a woman in her 70s with COVID-19, enrolled during active disease.

The chain carries TRBV29-1 and TRBJ2-5, with 7 nucleotides matching TRBD1. With 5 bases clipped from V and 5 bases from J, the junction kept 5 bases outside the gene matches. CDR3 length: 12 residues. Germline CDR1 is SQVTM and CDR2 is ANQGSEA. DNA for the CDR3: TGCAGCGTTTTACAGGGGCCGGAGACCCAGTACTTC. This codes for CSVLQGPETQYF. Complete variable domain (other parts from reference TRBV29-1 and TRBJ2-5): SAVISQKPSRDICQRGTSLTIQCQVDSQVTMMFWYRQQPGQSLTLIATANQGSEATYESGFVIDKFPISRPNLTFSTLTVSNMSPEDSSIYLCSVLQGPETQYFGPGTRLLVL.

The chain carries TRBV5-6 and TRBJ2-3; D remains unclear. The CDR3 covers 15 residues. Trimming removed 1 base at V and 0 bases at J, with 9 bases between. Germline loops: CDR1 SGHDT, CDR2 YYEEEE. CDR3 residues: CASSLRSESTDTQYF. The CDR3 DNA is TGTGCCAGCAGCTTGAGGTCGGAGAGCACAGATACGCAGTATTTT. Using reference TRBV5-6 and TRBJ2-3 for the parts outside the CDR3, the full variable domain is DAGVTQSPTHLIKTRGQQVTLRCSPKSGHDTVSWYQQALGQGPQFIFQYYEEEERQRGNFPDRFSGHQFPNYSSELNVNALLLGDSALYLCASSLRSESTDTQYFGPGTRLTVL.

The chain has TRBV24-1 and TRBJ1-2; possibly TRBD1 for D (5 bases). Germline V gene data show CDR1 as KGHDR and CDR2 as SFDVKD. This CDR3 region has 12 residues. V shed 7 bases and J shed 5 bases, with 10 bases lying between them. The DNA of the CDR3 is TGTGCCACCAGCGACAGTGGATATGGCTACACCTTC. Its protein product is CATSDSGYGYTF.

This rearrangement joins TRBV6-1 to TRBJ1-2; D gene ambiguous. The germline CDR1 and CDR2 sequences are MNHNS and SASEGT. Between the trimmed V and J ends, which lost 5 bases and 4 bases, there was a span of 14 bases. The CDR3 sequence is 14 residues long. DNA of the CDR3: TGTGCCAGCAGTTCGTCGGGATTCAGCTATGGCTACACCTTC. Protein sequence: CASSSSGFSYGYTF.

Only a few counts were recorded for this clone. This chain uses TRBV15 with TRBJ1-5, with 7 nucleotides matching TRBD1. V shed 2 bases, J shed 7 bases, and the junction held 14 bases outside the gene matches. Germline-derived CDR1 and CDR2 are LNHNV and YYDKDF (reference sequence). The CDR3 length is 17 residues. CDR3 residues: CATSRLRAGGLGQPQHF. The CDR3 DNA is TGTGCCACCAGCAGACTGAGGGCAGGGGGACTGGGCCAGCCCCAGCATTTT.

This clone came up once. The junction and the germline gene differ at one end; a read error may be behind it. Additional DNA sequences in this sample encode the identical CDR3. V usage is TRBV4-2 and J usage is TRBJ1-2; TRBD1 matches at 7 bases. Germline V gives CDR1 LGHNA, CDR2 YNFKEQ. The CDR3 spans 13 residues. This CDR3 is CASSQGTVYGYTF. The DNA of the CDR3 is TGTGCCAGCAGCCAGGGGACAGTATATGGCTACACTTTC.

V usage is TRBV9 and J usage is TRBJ2-3, with 13 bases identical to TRBD2. The V and J ends lost 5 bases and 0 bases, in that order; junction bases with no gene match: 12. The CDR3 extends over 19 amino acids. Per germline, CDR1 SGDLS and CDR2 YYNGEE. For the CDR3, the DNA is TGTGCCAGCAGTCCCTGGGGGACTAGCGGGGCAATTAGCACAGATACGCAGTATTTT. It encodes CASSPWGTSGAISTDTQYF. Full variable domain (missing parts from reference TRBV9 and TRBJ2-3): DSGVTQTPKHLITATGQRVTLRCSPRSGDLSVYWYQQSLDQGLQFLIQYYNGEERAKGNILERFSAQQFPDLHSELNLSSLELGDSALYFCASSPWGTSGAISTDTQYFGPGTRLTVL.

The V and J genes are TRBV7-8 and TRBJ1-6; no clear D. CDR1 and CDR2 (germline): SGHVS, FQNEAQ. Trimming pared 3 bases from V and 6 bases from J, leaving 6 bases between. The CDR3 is 13 amino acids. CDR3 nucleotide sequence: TGTGCCAGCAGCTTCGGGGTTAATTCACCCCTCCACTTT. Its translation is CASSFGVNSPLHF.

The CDR3 is CATSGPGDTEAFF. As DNA, the CDR3 is TGTGCCACCTCGGGCCCCGGGGACACTGAAGCTTTCTTT. The genes are TRBV12-3 or TRBV12-4 and TRBJ1-1, with no clear D. The ends were cut back, 10 bases at V and 3 bases at J, with 15 bases in the middle. This CDR3 comprises 13 residues.

This chain links TRBV29-1 with TRBJ2-1; TRBD2 agrees at 14 bases. Unmatched junction bases numbered 4, after V lost 7 bases and J lost 8 bases. From germline, CDR1 is SQVTM and CDR2 ANQGSEA. The CDR3 is 13 residues long. CDR3 region: CSAAGLAGDEQFF. The CDR3 DNA reads TGCAGCGCCGCGGGACTAGCGGGGGATGAGCAGTTCTTC.

The chain employs TRBV5-5 and TRBJ1-5, with D perhaps TRBD1 (6 bases). Germline V gene data show CDR1 as SGHKS and CDR2 as YYEKEE (reference sequence). The CDR3 has 14 amino acids. V gave up 0 bases and J gave up 6 bases, with 10 bases separating them. CDR3 sequence reads: CASSLGGQGQPQHF. CDR3 DNA sequence: TGTGCCAGCAGCTTGGGGGGGCAGGGTCAGCCCCAGCATTTT.

This clone showed up just once. The chain carries TRBV7-2 and TRBJ1-1; TRBD1 matches 10 bases. With 0 bases clipped from V and 7 bases from J, the junction kept 11 bases outside the gene matches. CDR1 and CDR2 (germline): SGHTA, FQGNSA. The CDR3 contains 17 residues. The CDR3 nucleotides are TGTGCCAGCAGCTTAGCCCCTGTCCCGGGACAGGGGAGTGAAGCTTTCTTT. This translates into CASSLAPVPGQGSEAFF.

This sequence joins TRBV4-1 and TRBJ2-7; 7 nucleotides match TRBD2. The germline V gene has CDR1 MGHRA and CDR2 YSYEKL. CDR3 length: 17 residues. With V trimmed by 6 bases and J by 3 bases, 17 bases remained unmatched. CDR3 in DNA: TGCGCCAGCAGACGGGGCCCGAGGGTGGCGGGGGACTACGAGCAGTACTTC. Translating it yields CASRRGPRVAGDYEQYF.

The V call is TRBV5-8, the J call TRBJ1-5; 8 nucleotides agree with TRBD1. Per the germline V gene, CDR1 is SGHTS and CDR2 is YDEGEE. The trim removed 0 bases at V and 6 bases at J, leaving 8 bases unmatched. The CDR3 is 16 residues long. The CDR3 DNA reads as TGTGCCAGCAGCTTGGGACAGGGGAACGTGGCTCAGCCCCAGCATTTT. This codes for CASSLGQGNVAQPQHF.

The chain joins TRBV2 to TRBJ2-1, with 11 bases lining up with TRBD2. Per germline, CDR1 SNHLY and CDR2 FYNNEI. CDR3 length: 14 amino acids. J gave up 9 bases and V 4 bases, and 5 bases lay outside the gene matches. This chain's CDR3 is CASSVAGGRGEQFF. CDR3 sequence (DNA): TGTGCCAGCAGTGTAGCGGGGGGGCGAGGTGAGCAGTTCTTC. The full variable domain, completed using reference TRBV2 and TRBJ2-1, is EPEVTQTPSHQVTQMGQEVILRCVPISNHLYFYWYRQILGQKVEFLVSFYNNEISEKSEIFDDQFSVERPDGSNFTLKIRSTKLEDSAMYFCASSVAGGRGEQFFGPGTRLTVL.

This clone was recorded once. CDR3 coding DNA: TGTGCCAGCAGCTTGGCCGTCACAGGCGATCAGCCCCAGCATTTT. Amino acids: CASSLAVTGDQPQHF. The chain uses TRBV5-8 and TRBJ1-5; a possible D gene is TRBD1 (5 bases). V lost 0 bases to trimming and J lost 5 bases, with 12 bases between them. Germline CDR1 reads SGHTS; CDR2 reads YDEGEE. The CDR3 totals 15 residues.

V is TRBV2 and J is TRBJ2-7; 8 bases map to TRBD1. CDR3 length: 14 residues. The V gene end was trimmed by 2 bases and the J gene end by 3 bases; junction bases not matched to a gene: 3. The germline CDR1 and CDR2 sequences are SNHLY and FYNNEI. Here the CDR3 DNA reads TGTGCCAGCAGTGAACAGGGGGCTCTCTACGAGCAGTACTTC. Its protein product is CASSEQGALYEQYF.

The chain combines TRBV11-3 with TRBJ2-1, with 11 bases identical to TRBD2. CDR1 and CDR2 from the germline V gene are SGHNT and YENEEA. The trim removed 0 bases at V and 1 base at J, leaving 2 bases unmatched. The length of the CDR3 is 17 residues. The CDR3 protein is CASSLEVAGGSYNEQFF. CDR3 DNA: TGTGCCAGCAGCTTAGAGGTAGCGGGGGGGTCCTACAATGAGCAGTTCTTC.

The chain uses TRBV28 and TRBJ1-2; D is unresolved. There are 14 residues in the CDR3. The ends were cut back, 1 base at V and 3 bases at J, with 9 bases in the middle. The germline CDR1 and CDR2 sequences are MDHEN and SYDVKM. The CDR3 region is CASSLSTGYYGYTF. Here the CDR3 DNA reads TGTGCCAGCAGTTTATCTACGGGTTACTATGGCTACACCTTC.